These 17 T cell receptor beta chains came from one sample sequenced in a study of CD8+ T cells in alopecia areata. Sequencing used cDNA as its template, made by extracting RNA and reverse transcribing it. Generated by immunoSEQ multiplex PCR, the TCRdb table keeps only in-frame clones and is missing some. The top ten clones hold approximately 1.2% of a sample with roughly 250,000 clones, 67% of them seen once. The sample in question was CD4+ T cells sorted from blood, obtained at week 0. The origin of the receptors is a human donor with alopecia areata.

The chain links TRBV5-1 to TRBJ2-5, with unresolved D. Germline V gives CDR1 SGHRS, CDR2 YFSETQ. Trimming removed 7 bases at V and 4 bases at J, with 14 bases between. This CDR3 region has 13 residues. CDR3 protein: CASRSDSGETQYF. The CDR3 coding sequence is TGCGCCAGCCGCAGCGATTCGGGAGAGACCCAGTACTTC.

This clone was seen a single time. The chain carries TRBV25-1 and TRBJ1-1; possible D gene TRBD1, 6 bases. Germline V CDR1 and CDR2: MGHDK, SYGVNS. The CDR3 has 14 amino acids. V lost 5 bases and J 5 bases, leaving 15 bases between the germline ends. CDR3 loop: CASSPLGGNTEAFF. The CDR3 bases are TGTGCCAGCAGTCCCCTAGGGGGGAATACTGAAGCTTTCTTT. Together with reference TRBV25-1 and TRBJ1-1, the CDR3 gives the full variable domain: EADIYQTPRYLVIGTGKKITLECSQTMGHDKMYWYQQDPGMELHLIHYSYGVNSTEKGDLSSESTVSRIRTEHFPLTLESARPSHTSQYLCASSPLGGNTEAFFGQGTRLTVV.

The V gene is TRBV18, the J gene TRBJ2-4; D remains unclear. Germline V gene data show CDR1 as KGHSH and CDR2 as LQKENI. Trimming stripped 0 bases from V and 5 bases from J, with 11 bases between. The CDR3 spans 15 residues. The CDR3 reads CASSPPSVGENIQYF. The CDR3 DNA sequence: TGTGCCAGCTCACCACCTTCAGTCGGAGAAAACATTCAGTACTTC.

This clone came up a few times. The V gene is TRBV30, the J gene TRBJ2-1; a weak D match, TRBD1 (5 bases). The CDR3 runs to 12 residues. Trimming shortened V by 4 bases and J by 9 bases, and 13 bases separated the two germline ends. Germline CDR1 is GTSNPN and CDR2 is SVGIG (reference sequence). CDR3 sequence: CAWMETVGEQFF. Here the CDR3 DNA reads TGTGCCTGGATGGAGACAGTGGGTGAGCAGTTCTTC.

The chain links TRBV7-2 to TRBJ1-4, with D possibly matching TRBD1 (5 bases). Trimming removed 5 bases from V and 8 bases from J, with 21 bases in between. This CDR3 is built from 16 residues. The V gene's germline CDR1 is SGHTA and CDR2 FQGNSA. The CDR3 sequence is CASSPRRGPPLEKLFF. DNA of the CDR3: TGTGCCAGCAGCCCACGGAGGGGACCGCCACTAGAAAAACTGTTTTTT.

This clone appeared a few times. The chain is built from TRBV29-1 and TRBJ2-2, with 8 nucleotides matching TRBD2. Per germline, CDR1 SQVTM and CDR2 ANQGSEA. This CDR3 comprises 12 residues. Losses at the gene ends were 8 bases for V and 6 bases for J; bases not matched to a gene: 5. The CDR3 protein is CSSGGEPGELFF. The CDR3, as DNA: TGCAGCTCGGGGGGGGAGCCCGGGGAGCTGTTTTTT.

The genes are TRBV30 and TRBJ2-3; D gene uncertain. V dropped 2 bases and J dropped 4 bases, with 10 bases sitting between them. The CDR3 is 13 amino acids. Germline V gene data show CDR1 as GTSNPN and CDR2 as SVGIG (reference sequence). The CDR3 is CAWSPNGADTQYF. In DNA, the CDR3 is TGTGCCTGGAGTCCAAACGGCGCAGATACGCAGTATTTT.

This clone has a handful of counts. The V gene is TRBV29-1, the J gene TRBJ2-7, with D unclear. The V gene's germline CDR1 is SQVTM and CDR2 ANQGSEA. CDR3 length equals 14 residues. Trimming pared 5 bases from V and 0 bases from J, leaving 14 bases between. The CDR3 loop is CSVRVLTDSYEQYF. CDR3 bases: TGCAGCGTTAGAGTGCTTACCGACTCCTACGAGCAGTACTTC.

The rearrangement joins TRBV7-9 to TRBJ1-2; D is unclear. Germline CDR1 SEHNR, CDR2 FQNEAQ (reference sequence). This CDR3 contains 13 residues. With 6 bases removed from V and 5 bases from J, the gap between germline ends came to 13 bases. CDR3 nucleotide sequence: TGTGCCAGCAGACAAGCGGGCGCATATGGCTACACCTTC. This sequence encodes CASRQAGAYGYTF.

The chain has TRBV5-1 and TRBJ1-1; D is possibly TRBD1 (6 bases). Germline V gene lookup returns CDR1 SGHRS and CDR2 YFSETQ. The V end was cut by 3 bases, the J end by 1 base, with 7 bases between. This CDR3 spans 13 amino acids. The CDR3 is CASSSQGNTEAFF. The CDR3 region has the DNA TGCGCCAGCAGCTCACAGGGGAACACTGAAGCTTTCTTT.

V is TRBV30 and J is TRBJ2-1; tentative D call: TRBD2 (7 bases). Germline V gives CDR1 GTSNPN, CDR2 SVGIG (reference sequence). Between the trimmed V and J ends, which lost 0 bases and 5 bases, there was a span of 17 bases. The CDR3 totals 16 residues. In DNA form, the CDR3 reads TGTGCCTGGAGTGTATTTGGGCGGGGGCCGAACAATGAGCAGTTCTTC. Translated: CAWSVFGRGPNNEQFF.

V gene TRBV29-1 combines with J gene TRBJ2-7; TRBD1 or TRBD2 may be the D gene (6 bases each). The CDR3 spans 13 residues. V gave up 6 bases and J gave up 3 bases, with 15 bases separating them. Germline V CDR1 and CDR2: SQVTM, ANQGSEA. The CDR3 region has the DNA TGCAGCGTGGCCGGGGGCGGCGGCTACGAGCAGTACTTC. It is translated as CSVAGGGGYEQYF.

CDR3 region: CAWSAATGAVGYTF. The CDR3 DNA is TGTGCCTGGAGTGCCGCTACGGGGGCAGTTGGCTACACCTTC. The genes are TRBV30 and TRBJ1-2; tentatively, D is TRBD1 (6 bases). This CDR3 region has 14 residues. The germline gives CDR1 GTSNPN, CDR2 SVGIG (reference sequence). Between the trimmed V and J ends, which lost 1 base and 7 bases, there was a span of 16 bases.

This chain links TRBV6-5 with TRBJ1-6; 7 nucleotides align to TRBD1. The CDR3 is made up of 13 amino acids. Germline loops: CDR1 MNHEY, CDR2 SVGAGI. V dropped 2 bases and J dropped 8; count of bases not matched to a gene: 0. CDR3 nucleotide sequence: TGTGCCAGCAGTTACACAGGGGATTCACCCCTCCACTTT. Its translation: CASSYTGDSPLHF.

V is TRBV6-5 and J is TRBJ2-5; D assignment may be TRBD1 or TRBD2 (6 bases each). Germline-derived CDR1 and CDR2 are MNHEY and SVGAGI. The V and J ends lost 2 bases and 4 bases respectively, with 8 bases between them. The CDR3 is made up of 13 amino acids. In nucleotides, the CDR3 is TGTGCCAGCAGTTACCCGGGGGCAGAGACCCAGTACTTC. Residues: CASSYPGAETQYF.

A remark on this clone: Distinct nucleotide sequences in the sample also encode this CDR3. The chain uses TRBV29-1 and TRBJ2-3; D gene ambiguous. With 4 bases removed from V and 1 base from J, the gap between germline ends came to 6 bases. CDR3 length: 12 amino acids. The germline V gene encodes CDR1 SQVTM and CDR2 ANQGSEA. This CDR3 reads CSVVGGTDTQYF. DNA of the CDR3: TGCAGCGTTGTAGGCGGCACAGATACGCAGTATTTT.

V is TRBV29-1 and J is TRBJ1-5; perhaps TRBD1 as D (5 bases). The CDR3 runs 14 residues. V was shortened by 6 bases and J by 3 bases, with 15 bases between the two germline ends. CDR1 is SQVTM, CDR2 ANQGSEA, per germline. The CDR3 spells CSVANGGYNQPQHF. The CDR3, as DNA: TGCAGCGTCGCCAATGGGGGATACAATCAGCCCCAGCATTTT.